A selection of T cell receptor beta chains follows, all from one sample in a study of beta chain features in type 1 diabetes. Sequenced by immunoSEQ multiplex PCR; TCRdb stores in-frame clones only, minus some. The profile shows just over 600,000 clones, 15% of them singletons. The specimen sequenced was naive CD4+ T cells from blood. The origin of the receptors is a man younger than 35 in good health. The conserved cysteine and the conserved F or W are not part of the CDR3 here. The D gene is left open where the match is weak.

cdr3_aa: AWSDAGGVRGKTGELF
d_call: TRBD2
j_call: TRBJ2-2
v_call: TRBV30

cdr3_aa: ASSQTGTGSTGELF
d_call: TRBD1
j_call: TRBJ2-2
v_call: TRBV4-2

cdr3_aa: ASSLFQPSSYEQY
d_call: NA
j_call: TRBJ2-7
v_call: TRBV5-1

cdr3_aa: ASSQDLGVSNIQY
d_call: NA
j_call: TRBJ2-4
v_call: TRBV4-3

cdr3_aa: ASSVGGRGGYT
d_call: NA
j_call: TRBJ1-2
v_call: TRBV9

cdr3_aa: ASSQGRGGTNEKLF
d_call: TRBD1
j_call: TRBJ1-4
v_call: TRBV4-3

cdr3_aa: ASSPEGFYEQY
d_call: NA
j_call: TRBJ2-7
v_call: TRBV18

cdr3_aa: ASSRQGESSGANVLT
d_call: NA
j_call: TRBJ2-6
v_call: TRBV10-2

cdr3_aa: ASSQFGTGRETQY
d_call: TRBD1
j_call: TRBJ2-5
v_call: TRBV4-3

cdr3_aa: ASNDRTSYNEQF
d_call: NA
j_call: TRBJ2-1
v_call: TRBV5-1

cdr3_aa: ASSLPPNDRGNEKLF
d_call: TRBD1
j_call: TRBJ1-4
v_call: TRBV7-2

cdr3_aa: ASSPRLAGSTDTQY
d_call: TRBD2
j_call: TRBJ2-3
v_call: TRBV18

cdr3_aa: ATSRDPASYNEQF
d_call: NA
j_call: TRBJ2-1
v_call: TRBV15

cdr3_aa: ASSRSYQETQY
d_call: NA
j_call: TRBJ2-5
v_call: TRBV14

cdr3_aa: ASSVAGQGYSPLH
d_call: TRBD1
j_call: TRBJ1-6
v_call: TRBV9

cdr3_aa: SARDSRQY
d_call: NA
j_call: TRBJ2-7
v_call: TRBV20-1

cdr3_aa: ASSLSRGIETQY
d_call: NA
j_call: TRBJ2-5
v_call: TRBV7-9

cdr3_aa: ASSIGTGVYEQY
d_call: TRBD1
j_call: TRBJ2-7
v_call: TRBV5-6

cdr3_aa: ASSEGPAYEQY
d_call: NA
j_call: TRBJ2-7
v_call: TRBV2

cdr3_aa: AISSGTGGHEQY
d_call: TRBD1
j_call: TRBJ2-7
v_call: TRBV10-3

cdr3_aa: SVEGDSTDTQY
d_call: NA
j_call: TRBJ2-3
v_call: TRBV29-1

cdr3_aa: ASSYRVGNSPLH
d_call: NA
j_call: TRBJ1-6
v_call: TRBV6-5

cdr3_aa: ASSWTGDRYNEQF
d_call: TRBD1
j_call: TRBJ2-1
v_call: TRBV5-1

cdr3_aa: ASSFGGRYYGYT
d_call: NA
j_call: TRBJ1-2
v_call: TRBV5-6

cdr3_aa: ASSSGTYEQY
d_call: NA
j_call: TRBJ2-7
v_call: TRBV9

cdr3_aa: ASSLVVGWSTQY
d_call: NA
j_call: TRBJ2-3
v_call: TRBV11-2

cdr3_aa: ASSQSNPLDRDYDNYGYT
d_call: TRBD1
j_call: TRBJ1-2
v_call: TRBV23-1

cdr3_aa: ASSFAGKSGYT
d_call: NA
j_call: TRBJ1-2
v_call: TRBV27

cdr3_aa: ASSPLGLASYEQY
d_call: TRBD2
j_call: TRBJ2-7
v_call: TRBV7-2

cdr3_aa: ASSDGGIQNTEAF
d_call: NA
j_call: TRBJ1-1
v_call: TRBV19

cdr3_aa: ASSLDKGYEQY
d_call: NA
j_call: TRBJ2-7
v_call: TRBV5-1

cdr3_aa: ASSYRGFTEAF
d_call: TRBD1
j_call: TRBJ1-1
v_call: TRBV7-6

cdr3_aa: ASSHLDRNEKLF
d_call: NA
j_call: TRBJ1-4
v_call: TRBV4-2

cdr3_aa: ASSLATRRYNTGELF
d_call: NA
j_call: TRBJ2-2
v_call: TRBV5-1

cdr3_aa: ASSYSGQNGYT
d_call: NA
j_call: TRBJ1-2
v_call: TRBV6-5

cdr3_aa: ASSLGTSGARNTGELF
d_call: TRBD2
j_call: TRBJ2-2
v_call: TRBV5-1

cdr3_aa: ASSQIQGAREQY
d_call: TRBD1
j_call: TRBJ2-7
v_call: TRBV14

cdr3_aa: SAGRGPQY
d_call: NA
j_call: TRBJ2-3
v_call: TRBV20-1

cdr3_aa: ASSPEQGSYGYT
d_call: TRBD1
j_call: TRBJ1-2
v_call: TRBV18

cdr3_aa: ASSLYAGENTEAF
d_call: NA
j_call: TRBJ1-1
v_call: TRBV7-3

cdr3_aa: ASSVGQGQETQY
d_call: NA
j_call: TRBJ2-5
v_call: TRBV9

cdr3_aa: ASSYAGARSYNEQF
d_call: NA
j_call: TRBJ2-1
v_call: TRBV6-6

cdr3_aa: ASSSAGGEQY
d_call: NA
j_call: TRBJ2-7
v_call: TRBV28

cdr3_aa: ASSLSGTSSFGQY
d_call: NA
j_call: TRBJ2-7
v_call: TRBV7-2

cdr3_aa: ASSPGTQETQY
d_call: NA
j_call: TRBJ2-5
v_call: TRBV18

cdr3_aa: ASSPMTGGGEKLF
d_call: TRBD1
j_call: TRBJ1-4
v_call: TRBV18

cdr3_aa: AWSLGANYGYT
d_call: NA
j_call: TRBJ1-2
v_call: TRBV30

cdr3_aa: ASSLDPAVSNQPQH
d_call: NA
j_call: TRBJ1-5
v_call: TRBV5-1

cdr3_aa: ASSLAGGHEAF
d_call: NA
j_call: TRBJ1-1
v_call: TRBV9

cdr3_aa: ASSPGGGLSQETQY
d_call: TRBD2
j_call: TRBJ2-5
v_call: TRBV28

cdr3_aa: ASSLGLHNYEQY
d_call: NA
j_call: TRBJ2-7
v_call: TRBV7-2